These T cell receptor beta chains were read from a single sample in a study of blood T cell repertoires in COVID-19. Sequencing was performed with immunoSEQ multiplex PCR; in TCRdb, only in-frame clones are kept and a portion is missing. The sample has fewer than 350,000 clones; approximately 86% are singletons. The sequenced material came from PBMCs or T cells enriched from blood (not recorded which). The receptors come from a woman aged 35 to 49 with acute COVID-19. Both conserved end residues are part of each CDR3. The order of the fields is J gene, clone size, D gene, V gene, CDR3 protein, CDR3 DNA. A D gene is named only where the DNA matches it firmly. Expanded clones are given a class, and other clones once, few, many or no size at all.

TRBJ1-3 - - TRBV5-4 CASSLQGSGNTIYF TGTGCCAGCAGCTTGCAGGGGTCTGGAAACACCATATATTTT
TRBJ2-1 few TRBD2 TRBV9 CASSEREQPYNEQFF TGTGCCAGCAGCGAGCGGGAGCAACCCTACAATGAGCAGTTCTTC
TRBJ2-5 - TRBD1 TRBV6-2/TRBV6-3 CASSPSHLTGKETQYF TGTGCCAGCAGTCCCTCTCACCTGACAGGGAAGGAGACCCAGTACTTC
TRBJ2-7 - - TRBV4-2 CASSQDPGYGEQYF TGTGCCAGCAGCCAAGACCCCGGGTATGGCGAGCAGTACTTC
TRBJ1-2 - - TRBV6-2/TRBV6-3 CASSSNRRTVYYGYTF TGTGCCAGCAGTTCCAATCGAAGGACAGTCTACTATGGCTACACCTTC
TRBJ2-3 once - TRBV11-2 CASSLDPRGWGSTDTQYF TGTGCCAGCAGCTTAGATCCTCGGGGGTGGGGGAGCACAGATACGCAGTATTTT
TRBJ2-7 - - TRBV11-2 CASSPRVTYEQYF TGTGCCAGCAGCCCCAGGGTCACCTACGAGCAGTACTTC
TRBJ1-2 - - TRBV7-2 CASNLPQNYGYTF TGTGCCAGCAACTTACCCCAGAACTATGGCTACACCTTC
TRBJ1-6 - - TRBV6-2/TRBV6-3 CASSPNRDSILSSYNSPLHF TGTGCCAGCAGCCCGAACCGGGACTCTATACTCAGCTCCTATAATTCACCCCTCCACTTT
TRBJ1-2 - - TRBV28 CASSFPGGGYTF TGTGCCAGCAGTTTCCCGGGGGGAGGCTACACCTTC
TRBJ1-3 - TRBD1 TRBV7-9 CASRPFRDRGPDPGNTIYF TGTGCCAGCAGGCCCTTCCGGGACAGGGGGCCTGATCCTGGAAACACCATATATTTT
TRBJ2-1 - TRBD2 TRBV5-4 CASSPLTSGGPFYNEQFF TGTGCCAGCAGCCCTCTCACTAGCGGGGGCCCCTTCTACAATGAGCAGTTCTTC
TRBJ2-2 once TRBD2 TRBV5-4 CASSFIRGGTGELFF TGTGCCAGCAGCTTTATCCGGGGGGGGACCGGGGAGCTGTTTTTT
TRBJ1-3 - TRBD1 TRBV13 CASSTRRTGPPGNTIYF TGTGCCAGCAGCACCCGACGGACAGGACCACCTGGAAACACCATATATTTT
TRBJ1-2 - TRBD1 TRBV6-5 CASSTKARGTAGYTF TGTGCCAGCAGTACTAAGGCCCGCGGGACAGCTGGCTACACCTTC
TRBJ1-3 - - TRBV7-8 CASSQFLFSGNTIYF TGTGCCAGCAGCCAATTTCTGTTCTCTGGAAACACCATATATTTT
TRBJ2-6 few TRBD1 TRBV11-2 CASGPGQGRSGANVLTF TGTGCCAGCGGCCCGGGACAGGGTCGGTCTGGGGCCAACGTCCTGACTTTC
TRBJ2-1 - TRBD1 TRBV6-5 CASSSGTGVSNEQFF TGTGCCAGCAGTTCGGGGACAGGGGTCAGCAATGAGCAGTTCTTC
TRBJ2-7 - - TRBV10-3 CATRDSGGEQYF TGTGCCACCCGGGACTCCGGGGGCGAGCAGTACTTC
TRBJ2-6 - - TRBV28 CASSLWGSSGANVLTF TGTGCCAGCAGTTTATGGGGGAGCTCTGGGGCCAACGTCCTGACTTTC
TRBJ2-1 - TRBD2 TRBV9 CASSVGGGFNEQFF TGTGCCAGCAGCGTCGGCGGGGGATTCAATGAGCAGTTCTTC
TRBJ2-5 - - TRBV29-1 CSVGPSSEGTQYF TGCAGCGTCGGACCCTCCAGCGAGGGAACCCAGTACTTC
TRBJ1-5 - TRBD1 TRBV19 CASSIDPTGRSNQPQHF TGTGCCAGTAGTATAGATCCGACAGGGAGGTCCAATCAGCCCCAGCATTTT
TRBJ1-5 - TRBD1 TRBV3-1/TRBV3-2 CASSQGAGGIGPQHF TGTGCCAGCAGCCAAGGGGCAGGGGGCATAGGGCCCCAGCATTTT
TRBJ2-5 - - TRBV7-8 CASSLLAGERGTQYF TGTGCCAGCAGCTTATTGGCAGGGGAACGGGGGACCCAGTACTTC
TRBJ1-4 - - TRBV5-6 CASSCRGHNEKLFF TGTGCCAGCAGCTGCAGGGGTCATAATGAAAAACTGTTTTTT
TRBJ1-2 - - TRBV6-5 CASTPTSPQIYGYTF TGTGCCAGCACCCCAACCTCCCCGCAGATCTATGGCTACACCTTC
TRBJ1-1 - - TRBV7-9 CASSLAVGGQENTEAFF TGTGCCAGCAGCTTAGCGGTCGGGGGGCAGGAGAACACTGAAGCTTTCTTT
TRBJ2-2 - TRBD1 TRBV12-3/TRBV12-4 CASKWDSAGELFF TGTGCCAGCAAATGGGACAGCGCCGGGGAGCTGTTTTTT
TRBJ2-5 - TRBD1 TRBV7-7 CASSLGQGASETQYF TGTGCTAGCAGCTTGGGACAGGGGGCGTCAGAGACCCAGTACTTC
TRBJ2-5 - - TRBV5-1 CASSLSGKETQYF TGCGCCAGCAGCTTGTCAGGAAAAGAGACCCAGTACTTC
TRBJ1-5 - TRBD1 TRBV9 CASSPRDSGFDQPQHF TGTGCCAGCAGCCCACGGGACAGTGGGTTTGATCAGCCCCAGCATTTT
TRBJ1-2 few - TRBV5-8 CASSQPQWLNYGYTF TGTGCCAGCAGCCAACCACAGTGGTTGAACTATGGCTACACCTTC